The present TCR beta chain was sequenced within a study of cytomegalovirus exposure and HLA in healthy donors. The overall study: Findings of an earlier analysis included some 120 million unique TCR beta sequences from roughly 180 million T cells.

This clone was counted only a few times. Its antigen is unknown. Study observations and caveats: It was only CMV serostatus that was available as immune exposure information.

The J segment lost 8 bases and the V segment lost 6 bases, leaving 6 bases of the junction unmatched. CDR1 is SQVTM, CDR2 ANQGSEA, per germline. There are 11 residues in the CDR3. Primers for the PCR totalled 60 Vbeta and 13 Jbeta. TCRdb keeps only in-frame clones here, not all; method: immunoSEQ multiplex PCR. Seen here are approximately 110,000 clones, roughly 70% observed once, and the top ten hold 8.7%. The origin of this receptor is a man younger than 40 in good health and CMV-seropositive. The rearrangement joins TRBV29-1 to TRBJ1-2; 7 bases match TRBD1. The specimen sequenced was PBMCs. This chain's CDR3 is CSVDRTFGYTF. CDR3 nucleotides: TGCAGCGTGGACAGGACCTTCGGCTACACCTTC.